The 17 T cell receptor beta chains below come from one sample, sequenced in a study of cytomegalovirus exposure and HLA in healthy donors listed by TCRdb under 2017. Library creation used the immunoSEQ multiplex PCR assay. For the multiplex PCR, a mixture combining 60 forward primers for TCR Vbeta segments and 13 reverse primers for TCR Jbeta segments was used. Here the immuneACCESS table is served through TCRdb, limited to in-frame sequences with V and J called. Missing clones are a known gap in these copies; in checked studies unresolved V genes cover under half, and the rest lacks a known reason. The sample includes 210,000 or so clones, with approximately 82% observed a single time. The top ten constitute about 0.63% of the sample. The specimen sequenced was PBMCs. Receptors were obtained from a man between 18 and 29 years old in good health and CMV-seronegative.

The V and J genes are TRBV7-8 and TRBJ2-7; 7 bases line up with TRBD1. The germline CDR1 and CDR2 sequences are SGHVS and FQNEAQ. The ends lost 5 bases at V and 0 bases at J; junction bases unmatched: 10. The CDR3 is 16 residues long. CDR3 residues: CASSPRRRDSSYEQYF. The CDR3 nucleotides read TGTGCCAGCAGCCCGAGACGCCGGGACAGCTCCTACGAGCAGTACTTC.

J is TRBJ2-1 and V is TRBV7-9; TRBD2 matches at 11 bases. Germline CDR1 SEHNR, CDR2 FQNEAQ (reference sequence). Unmatched junction bases numbered 9, after V lost 2 bases and J lost 15 bases. This CDR3 is built from 14 residues. CDR3 residues: CASSLTASGRSRFF. CDR3 DNA: TGTGCCAGCAGCTTAACGGCTAGCGGGAGGTCCAGGTTCTTC.

The chain recombines TRBV19 with TRBJ1-5; 7 nucleotides agree with TRBD1. The V segment lost 3 bases and the J segment 4 bases; nucleotides outside the gene matches: 6. This CDR3 comprises 15 residues. Germline V gene sequence: CDR1 LNHDA, CDR2 SQIVND (reference sequence). Here the CDR3 reads CASSILDRNNQPQHF. Written as DNA, the CDR3 is TGTGCCAGTAGTATCCTGGACAGGAATAATCAGCCCCAGCATTTT.

The gene calls are TRBV5-1 and TRBJ2-5; 11 bases are a match to TRBD2. This CDR3 spans 15 amino acids. The V gene end was trimmed by 0 bases and the J gene end by 5 bases; junction bases not matched to a gene: 3. The germline V gene has CDR1 SGHRS and CDR2 YFSETQ. The CDR3 DNA is TGCGCCAGCAGCTTGGTTGCTAGCGGGGGGGAGACCCAGTACTTC. Translation: CASSLVASGGETQYF.

Only one count was recorded for this clone. The chain recombines TRBV5-1 with TRBJ2-5, with TRBD2 matching over 12 bases. The better agreement between TRBJ2-7 and the DNA end casts doubt on the J call. CDR1 and CDR2 (germline): SGHRS, YFSETQ. The CDR3 length is 15 residues. The CDR3 region is CASSILAGGTYEQYF. DNA of the CDR3: TGCGCCAGCAGCATTCTAGCGGGAGGGACCTACGAGCAGTACTTC.

V is TRBV6-1 and J is TRBJ1-2, with 7 bases fitting TRBD1. The ends lost 3 bases at V and 4 bases at J; junction bases unmatched: 5. The CDR3 has 14 residues. The germline V gene encodes CDR1 MNHNS and CDR2 SASEGT. The CDR3 here is CASSDKGAGYGYTF. CDR3 DNA: TGTGCCAGCAGTGACAAGGGGGCGGGCTATGGCTACACCTTC.

The gene calls are TRBV6-4 and TRBJ2-1, with TRBD2 matching over 14 bases. The CDR3 spans 13 residues. Unmatched junction bases numbered 4, after V lost 4 bases and J lost 14 bases. Germline V lookup: CDR1 MRHNA, CDR2 SNTAGT. As DNA, the CDR3 is TGTGCCAGCAGTGTTGGGACTAGCGGGAGTAAGTTCTTC. It encodes CASSVGTSGSKFF.

Regarding this clone: Germline and junction disagree at one end, which may indicate a read error. This chain joins TRBV7-9 and TRBJ1-1; maybe TRBD1 (5 bases). Germline lookup yields CDR1 SEHNR and CDR2 FQNEAQ (reference sequence). CDR3 size: 17 residues. CDR3 in DNA: TGTTCCAGCAGCCGTCGGGCTGACAGCCTGAACGGATTAGGGGCTTTCTTT. Translating it yields CSSSRRADSLNGLGAFF.

The chain joins TRBV29-1 to TRBJ2-1; tentatively, D is TRBD2 (5 bases). Looked up from germline, CDR1 is SQVTM and CDR2 is ANQGSEA. Trimming removed 7 bases at V and 6 bases at J, with 19 bases between. The CDR3 extends over 14 amino acids. CDR3 protein: CSAYGATNVNEQFF. The CDR3 DNA follows: TGCAGCGCCTACGGTGCGACTAACGTCAATGAGCAGTTCTTC.

The genes are TRBV19 and TRBJ2-5; 8 positions match TRBD2. The V gene's germline CDR1 is LNHDA and CDR2 SQIVND (reference sequence). Germline trimming cut 5 bases from V and 3 bases from J; bases unmatched to any gene: 8. This CDR3 has 15 residues. CDR3 sequence reads: CASSALGAGEETQYF. The CDR3 DNA sequence: TGTGCCAGTAGTGCCCTCGGAGCGGGAGAAGAGACCCAGTACTTC.

This chain joins TRBV5-6 and TRBJ2-7, with 10 bases that match TRBD2. CDR1 is SGHDT and CDR2 is YYEEEE in the germline V gene. V shed 1 base and J 4 bases; nucleotides not matched to a gene: 14. This CDR3 region has 18 residues. CDR3 DNA: TGTGCCAGCAGCTTGTGGTCGCTAGCGGGAGTCCGTGGGTACGAGCAGTACTTC. This sequence encodes CASSLWSLAGVRGYEQYF.

This clone was seen a handful of times. The chain is built from TRBV5-1 and TRBJ1-1; a possible D gene is TRBD1 (6 bases). Germline V gene sequence: CDR1 SGHRS, CDR2 YFSETQ. The CDR3 consists of 16 residues. V was pared by 3 bases and J by 1 base, with 16 bases between. The CDR3 DNA is TGCGCCAGCAGCTCGACCGGGACAATGAGGAACACTGAAGCTTTCTTT. This translates into CASSSTGTMRNTEAFF.

This rearrangement joins TRBV5-1 to TRBJ2-2; 7 nucleotides match TRBD2. The J segment lost 5 bases and the V segment lost 5 bases, leaving 9 bases of the junction unmatched. The CDR3 covers 15 residues. Germline V lookup: CDR1 SGHRS, CDR2 YFSETQ. The CDR3 protein is CASRPGPGGTGELFF. The DNA for the CDR3 is TGCGCCAGCAGGCCGGGACCCGGGGGGACCGGGGAGCTGTTTTTT.

This sequence joins TRBV9 and TRBJ2-2; TRBD2 matches at 8 bases. Germline assignment: CDR1 SGDLS and CDR2 YYNGEE. V was clipped by 5 bases and J by 0 bases; unmatched bases: 0. The CDR3 length is 14 residues. Written as DNA, the CDR3 is TGTGCCAGCAGACTAGCGGCGAACACCGGGGAGCTGTTTTTT. It is translated as CASRLAANTGELFF.

The gene calls are TRBV5-1 and TRBJ1-2, with 12 nucleotides matching TRBD1. This CDR3 comprises 15 residues. The germline V gene encodes CDR1 SGHRS and CDR2 YFSETQ. The junction had 7 bases not matched to a gene; V was cut back by 4 bases and J by 6 bases. The CDR3 spells CASSGGTGGWDGYTF. The CDR3 nucleotides read TGCGCCAGCAGCGGAGGGACAGGGGGCTGGGATGGCTACACCTTC.

The chain couples TRBV9 to TRBJ1-4, with unresolved D. CDR1 and CDR2 from the germline V gene are SGDLS and YYNGEE. The V end lost 0 bases, the J end lost 1 base, and 7 bases lay between the germline ends. This CDR3 is built from 15 residues. CDR3 sequence: CASSVGGRTNEKLFF. In nucleotides, the CDR3 is TGTGCCAGCAGCGTAGGAGGGAGAACTAATGAAAAACTGTTTTTT. The whole variable domain, filled in from reference TRBV9 and TRBJ1-4, reads DSGVTQTPKHLITATGQRVTLRCSPRSGDLSVYWYQQSLDQGLQFLIQYYNGEERAKGNILERFSAQQFPDLHSELNLSSLELGDSALYFCASSVGGRTNEKLFFGSGTQLSVL.

This clone was found once. The V gene is TRBV27, the J gene TRBJ2-5; D gene uncertain. The DNA end lines up better with TRBJ2-7; the J call may be wrong. Germline assignment: CDR1 MNHEY and CDR2 SMNVEV (reference sequence). The length of the CDR3 is 11 residues. The CDR3 sequence is CASSFLYEQYF. The CDR3 DNA reads as TGTGCCAGCAGTTTCCTTTACGAGCAGTACTTC.